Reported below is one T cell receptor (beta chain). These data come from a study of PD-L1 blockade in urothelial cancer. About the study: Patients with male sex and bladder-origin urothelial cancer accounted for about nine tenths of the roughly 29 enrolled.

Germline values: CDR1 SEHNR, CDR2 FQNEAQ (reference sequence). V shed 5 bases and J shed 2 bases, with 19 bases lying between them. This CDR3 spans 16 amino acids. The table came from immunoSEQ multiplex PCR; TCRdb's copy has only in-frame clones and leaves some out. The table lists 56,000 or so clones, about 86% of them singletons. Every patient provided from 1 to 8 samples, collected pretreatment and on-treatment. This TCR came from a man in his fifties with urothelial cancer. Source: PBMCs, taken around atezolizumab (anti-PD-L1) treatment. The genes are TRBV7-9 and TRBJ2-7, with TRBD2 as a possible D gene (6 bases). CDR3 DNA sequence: TGTGCCAGCAGCCCCCGGGCCGGGAGTACGACCTACGAGCAGTACTTC. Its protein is CASSPRAGSTTYEQYF.